This T cell receptor beta chain stems from a study of blood T cell repertoires in COVID-19. The wider study: From T cells, B-cell-depleted T cells, or PBMCs came the material, which was cDNA or gDNA.

Trimming left V 1 base short and J 1 base short, with 11 bases between. The CDR3 loop spans 16 amino acids. CDR1 is SGHDN, CDR2 FVKESK, per germline. Repertoires were generated with immunoSEQ multiplex PCR, while TCRdb's copy carries only in-frame clones and drops some. The table includes about 180,000 clones, around 83% detected once. The sequence was obtained from a human donor in a cohort sampled during active COVID-19. J is TRBJ2-1 and V is TRBV14; D perhaps matches TRBD1 (5 bases). Sequenced material: peripheral blood. This chain's CDR3 is CASSQVLGRSYNEQFF. The CDR3 DNA reads TGTGCCAGCAGCCAAGTACTGGGGCGGTCCTACAATGAGCAGTTCTTC. Full variable domain (outside the CDR3, taken from reference TRBV14 and TRBJ2-1): EAGVTQFPSHSVIEKGQTVTLRCDPISGHDNLYWYRRVMGKEIKFLLHFVKESKQDESGMPNNRFLAERTGGTYSTLKVQPAELEDSGVYFCASSQVLGRSYNEQFFGPGTRLTVL.